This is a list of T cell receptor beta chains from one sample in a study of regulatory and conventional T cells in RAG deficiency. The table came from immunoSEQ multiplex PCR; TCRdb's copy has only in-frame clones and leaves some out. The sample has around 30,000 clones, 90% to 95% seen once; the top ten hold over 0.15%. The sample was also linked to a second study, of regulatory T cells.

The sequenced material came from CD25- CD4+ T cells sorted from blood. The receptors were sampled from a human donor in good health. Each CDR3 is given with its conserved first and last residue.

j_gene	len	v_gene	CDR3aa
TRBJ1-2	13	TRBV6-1	CASVRTGGYGYTF
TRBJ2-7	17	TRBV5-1	CASSWGNRDRDSYEQYF
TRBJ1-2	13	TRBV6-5	CASSKTGSYGYTF
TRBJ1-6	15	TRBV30	CAWAHWGVDNSPLHF
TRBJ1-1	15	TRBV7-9	CASSLPDNLNTEAFF
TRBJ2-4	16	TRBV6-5	CASSYGAVLAKNIQYF
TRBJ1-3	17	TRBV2	CASSEAWDRVTGNTIYF
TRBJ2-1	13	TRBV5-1	CASSLTGRNEQFF
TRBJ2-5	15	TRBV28	CASRGGGTGEETQYF
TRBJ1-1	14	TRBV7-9	CASSSTGQGGSAFF
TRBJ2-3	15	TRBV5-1	CASSLIGRPLDTQYF
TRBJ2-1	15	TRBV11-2	CASSFRTGTGDEQFF
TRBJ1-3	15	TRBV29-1	CSVDGRQGSGNTIYF
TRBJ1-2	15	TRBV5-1	CASSLEGDSSYGYTF
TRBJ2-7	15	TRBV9	CASSVEGTSSYEQYF
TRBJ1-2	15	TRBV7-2	CASSLTGGRNYGYTF
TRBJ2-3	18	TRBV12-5	CASGSLADGQTSTDTQYF
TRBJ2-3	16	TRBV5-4	CASSTSLTGKSDTQYF
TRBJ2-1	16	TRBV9	CASSTTGGRAYNEQFF
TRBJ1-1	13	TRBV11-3	CASSLSPGFEAFF
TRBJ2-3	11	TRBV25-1	CASSYTDTQYF
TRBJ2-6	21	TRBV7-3	CASSLRLPLGTGESGANVLTF
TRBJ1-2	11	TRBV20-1	CSARRGTGYTF
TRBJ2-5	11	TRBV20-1	CSARERETQYF
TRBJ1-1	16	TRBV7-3	CASSLGTGQGLAEAFF
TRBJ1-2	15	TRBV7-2	CASSTIRGQAYGYTF
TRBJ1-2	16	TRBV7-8	CASSLLGGARNYGYTF
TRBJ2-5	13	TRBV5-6	CASSLGRRETQYF
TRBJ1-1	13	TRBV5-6	CASSSGGWTEAFF
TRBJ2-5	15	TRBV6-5	CASTPLRARAGTQYF
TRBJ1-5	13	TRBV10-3	CATRTGSHQPQHF
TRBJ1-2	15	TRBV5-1	CASSLAIGEANSSRF
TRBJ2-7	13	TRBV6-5	CASSRDRAYEQYF
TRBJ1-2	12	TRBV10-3	CAISPNRDGYTF
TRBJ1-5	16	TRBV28	CASSRDFGMSNQPQHF
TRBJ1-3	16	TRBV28	CASSLERDRRGNTIYF
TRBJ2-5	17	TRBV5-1	CASSLGRTWDRQETQYF
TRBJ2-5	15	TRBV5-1	CASATPSGGGETQYF
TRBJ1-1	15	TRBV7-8	CASSGRTGKNTEAFF
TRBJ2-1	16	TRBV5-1	CASSLGSGAPYNEQFF
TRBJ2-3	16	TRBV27	CASSLGTGLSTDTQYF
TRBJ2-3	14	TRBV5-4	CASSTGAGEDTQYF
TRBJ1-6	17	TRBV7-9	CASSLGGGTGPNSPLHF
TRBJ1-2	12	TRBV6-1	CASSDLIDGYTF
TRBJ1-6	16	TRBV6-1	CASRETGLNYNSPLHF
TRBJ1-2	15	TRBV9	CASSATHAGSDGYTF
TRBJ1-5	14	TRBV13	CASSQTGRNQPQHF
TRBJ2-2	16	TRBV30	CAALKGLAGGTGELFF